This TCR beta chain was sequenced for a study of blood T cell repertoires in COVID-19. J lost 2 bases, V lost 2 bases, and 4 bases had no gene match. CDR1 is MDHEN and CDR2 is SYDVKM in the germline V gene. This CDR3 contains 15 residues. Per the original methods: Researchers report that nucleated cell counts were estimated from reference gene primer amplification. The table came from immunoSEQ multiplex PCR; TCRdb's copy has only in-frame clones and leaves some out. D and trimming come from the DNA, and the V and J calls and clone size come from that table. Of 150,000 to 200,000 clones in the sample, less than 85% were seen once. Symptom resolution, clearance, or two negative PCRs marked donors in Cohort 3 as recovered.

The sequence was collected from a man aged 60 to 69 who had recovered from COVID-19. Source material: PBMCs or T cells enriched from blood (not recorded which). This chain uses TRBV28 with TRBJ2-5; 8 bases are a match to TRBD1. As DNA, the CDR3 is TGTGCCAGCAGTTTAGACAGGGGCAAACAAGAGACCCAGTACTTC. It codes for CASSLDRGKQETQYF.